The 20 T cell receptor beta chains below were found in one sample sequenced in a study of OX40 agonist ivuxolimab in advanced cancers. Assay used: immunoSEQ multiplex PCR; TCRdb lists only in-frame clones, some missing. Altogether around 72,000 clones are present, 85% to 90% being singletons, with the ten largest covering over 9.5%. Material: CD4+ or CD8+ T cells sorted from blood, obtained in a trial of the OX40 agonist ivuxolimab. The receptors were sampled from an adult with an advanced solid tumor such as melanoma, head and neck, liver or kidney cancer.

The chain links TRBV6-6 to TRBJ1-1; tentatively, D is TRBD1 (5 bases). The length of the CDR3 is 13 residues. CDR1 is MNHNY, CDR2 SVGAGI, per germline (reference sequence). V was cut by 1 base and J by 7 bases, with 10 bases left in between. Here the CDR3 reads CASSYFDSREAFF. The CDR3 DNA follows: TGTGCCAGCAGTTACTTCGACAGTCGTGAAGCTTTCTTT.

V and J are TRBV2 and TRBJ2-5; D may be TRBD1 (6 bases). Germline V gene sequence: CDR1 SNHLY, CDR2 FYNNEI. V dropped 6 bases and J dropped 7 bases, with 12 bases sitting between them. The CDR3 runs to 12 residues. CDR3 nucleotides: TGTGCCAGCAGGGGGGACACGGGGACCCAGTACTTC. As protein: CASRGDTGTQYF.

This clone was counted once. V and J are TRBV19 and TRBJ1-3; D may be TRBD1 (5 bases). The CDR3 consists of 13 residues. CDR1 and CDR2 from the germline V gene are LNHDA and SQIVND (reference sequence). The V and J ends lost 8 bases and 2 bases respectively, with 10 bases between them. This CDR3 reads CASGGWTGNTIYF. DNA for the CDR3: TGTGCCAGTGGGGGATGGACTGGAAACACCATATATTTT.

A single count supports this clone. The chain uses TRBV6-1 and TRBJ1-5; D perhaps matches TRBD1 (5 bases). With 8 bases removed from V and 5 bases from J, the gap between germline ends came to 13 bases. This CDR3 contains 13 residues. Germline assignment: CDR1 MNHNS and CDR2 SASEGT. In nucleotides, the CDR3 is TGTGCCAGCGGCAGGGAGGAGGATCAGCCCCAGCATTTT. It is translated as CASGREEDQPQHF.

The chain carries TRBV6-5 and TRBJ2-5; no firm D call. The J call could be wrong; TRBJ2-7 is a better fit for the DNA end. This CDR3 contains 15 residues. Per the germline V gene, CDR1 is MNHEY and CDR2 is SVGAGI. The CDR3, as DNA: TGTGCCAGCTCATTAAAGGGCCCCGCCGGATACGAGCAGTACTTC. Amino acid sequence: CASSLKGPAGYEQYF.

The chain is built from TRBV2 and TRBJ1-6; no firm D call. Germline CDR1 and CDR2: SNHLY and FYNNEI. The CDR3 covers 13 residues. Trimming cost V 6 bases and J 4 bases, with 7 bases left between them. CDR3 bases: TGTGCCAGCAGGGAGCTATATAATTCACCCCTCCACTTT. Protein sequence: CASRELYNSPLHF.

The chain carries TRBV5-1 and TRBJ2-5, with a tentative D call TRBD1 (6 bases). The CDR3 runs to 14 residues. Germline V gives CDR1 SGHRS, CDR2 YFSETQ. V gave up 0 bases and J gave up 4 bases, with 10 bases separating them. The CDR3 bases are TGCGCCAGCAGCTTGGAGAGCAGGGGAGAGACCCAGTACTTC. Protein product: CASSLESRGETQYF.

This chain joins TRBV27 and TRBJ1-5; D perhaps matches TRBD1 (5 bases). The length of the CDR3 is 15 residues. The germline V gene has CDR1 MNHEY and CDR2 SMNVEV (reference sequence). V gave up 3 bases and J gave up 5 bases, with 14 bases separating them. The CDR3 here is CASSLVRAGDQPQHF. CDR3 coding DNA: TGTGCCAGCAGTTTGGTCAGGGCTGGGGATCAGCCCCAGCATTTT.

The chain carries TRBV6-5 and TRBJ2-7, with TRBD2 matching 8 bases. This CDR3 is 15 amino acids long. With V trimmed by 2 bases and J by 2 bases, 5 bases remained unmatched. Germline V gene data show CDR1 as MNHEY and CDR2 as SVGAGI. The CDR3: CASSYAGRGTYEQYF. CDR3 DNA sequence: TGTGCCAGCAGTTACGCCGGGAGGGGCACCTACGAGCAGTACTTC.

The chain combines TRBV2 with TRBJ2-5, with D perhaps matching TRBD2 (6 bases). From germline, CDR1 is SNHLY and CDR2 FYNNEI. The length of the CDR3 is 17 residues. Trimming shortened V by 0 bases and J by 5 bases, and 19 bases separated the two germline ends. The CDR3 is CASSEARGGVAQETQYF. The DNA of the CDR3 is TGTGCCAGCAGTGAAGCCCGCGGCGGGGTGGCACAGGAGACCCAGTACTTC.

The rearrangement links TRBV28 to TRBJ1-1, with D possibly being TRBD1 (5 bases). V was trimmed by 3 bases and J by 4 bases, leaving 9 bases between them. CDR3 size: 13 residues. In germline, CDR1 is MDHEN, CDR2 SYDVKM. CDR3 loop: CASSLGPFTEAFF. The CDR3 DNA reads TGTGCCAGCAGTTTGGGGCCGTTCACTGAAGCTTTCTTT.

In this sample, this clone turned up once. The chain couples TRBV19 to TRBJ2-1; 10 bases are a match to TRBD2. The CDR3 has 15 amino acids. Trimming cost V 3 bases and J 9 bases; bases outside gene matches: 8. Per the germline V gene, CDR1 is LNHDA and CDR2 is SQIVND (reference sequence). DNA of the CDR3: TGTGCCAGTAGTATGCCTAGCGGGAGCCCGGTTGAGCAGTTCTTC. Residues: CASSMPSGSPVEQFF.

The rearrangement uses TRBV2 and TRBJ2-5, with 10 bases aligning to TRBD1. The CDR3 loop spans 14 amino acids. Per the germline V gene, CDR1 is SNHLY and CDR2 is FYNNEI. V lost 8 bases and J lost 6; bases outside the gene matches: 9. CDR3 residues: CASARDRGVQTQYF. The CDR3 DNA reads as TGTGCCAGCGCCCGGGACAGGGGCGTTCAGACCCAGTACTTC.

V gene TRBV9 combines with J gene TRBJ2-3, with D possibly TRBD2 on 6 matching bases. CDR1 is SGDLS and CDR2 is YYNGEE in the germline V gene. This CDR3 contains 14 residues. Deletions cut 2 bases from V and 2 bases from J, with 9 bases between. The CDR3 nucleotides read TGTGCCAGCAGCGTGGCGGGATCCACAGATACGCAGTATTTT. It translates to CASSVAGSTDTQYF. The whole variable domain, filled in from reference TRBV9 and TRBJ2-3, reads DSGVTQTPKHLITATGQRVTLRCSPRSGDLSVYWYQQSLDQGLQFLIQYYNGEERAKGNILERFSAQQFPDLHSELNLSSLELGDSALYFCASSVAGSTDTQYFGPGTRLTVL.

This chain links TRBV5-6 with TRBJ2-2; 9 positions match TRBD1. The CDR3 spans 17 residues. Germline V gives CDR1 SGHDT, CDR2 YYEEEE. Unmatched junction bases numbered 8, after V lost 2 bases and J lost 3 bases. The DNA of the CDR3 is TGTGCCAGCAGCTTACTGGACAGGGGAAGAGACACCGGGGAGCTGTTTTTT. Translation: CASSLLDRGRDTGELFF. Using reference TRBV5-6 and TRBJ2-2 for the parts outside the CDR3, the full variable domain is DAGVTQSPTHLIKTRGQQVTLRCSPKSGHDTVSWYQQALGQGPQFIFQYYEEEERQRGNFPDRFSGHQFPNYSSELNVNALLLGDSALYLCASSLLDRGRDTGELFFGEGSRLTVL.

The CDR3 loop is CASSLDASTYEQYF. CDR3 sequence (DNA): TGCGCCAGCAGCTTGGACGCGAGCACCTACGAGCAGTACTTC. The rearrangement joins TRBV5-1 to TRBJ2-7; D call uncertain. The CDR3 covers 14 residues. Germline loops: CDR1 SGHRS, CDR2 YFSETQ. V lost 0 bases and J 2 bases, leaving 9 bases between the germline ends.

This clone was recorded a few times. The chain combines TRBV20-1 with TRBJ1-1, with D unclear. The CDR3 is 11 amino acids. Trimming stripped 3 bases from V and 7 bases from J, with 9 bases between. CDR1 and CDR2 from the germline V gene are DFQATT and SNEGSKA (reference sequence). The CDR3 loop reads CSARTRFEAFF. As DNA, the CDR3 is TGCAGTGCTAGGACACGCTTTGAAGCTTTCTTT.

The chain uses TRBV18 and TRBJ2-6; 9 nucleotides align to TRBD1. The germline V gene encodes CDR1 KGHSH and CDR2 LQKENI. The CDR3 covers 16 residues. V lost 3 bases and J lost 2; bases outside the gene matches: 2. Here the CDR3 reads CASSPTGGTGANVLTF. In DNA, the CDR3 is TGTGCCAGCTCACCGACAGGGGGGACTGGGGCCAACGTCCTGACTTTC.

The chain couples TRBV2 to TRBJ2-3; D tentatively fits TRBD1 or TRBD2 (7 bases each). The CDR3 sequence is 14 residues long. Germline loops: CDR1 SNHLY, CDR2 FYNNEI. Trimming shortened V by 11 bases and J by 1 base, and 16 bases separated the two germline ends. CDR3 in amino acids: CAFQGGRGTDTQYF. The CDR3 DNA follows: TGTGCCTTCCAGGGGGGGCGGGGCACAGATACGCAGTATTTT.

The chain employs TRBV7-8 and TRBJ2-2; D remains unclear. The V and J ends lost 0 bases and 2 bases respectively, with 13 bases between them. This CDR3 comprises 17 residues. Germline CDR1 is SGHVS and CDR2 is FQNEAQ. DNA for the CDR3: TGTGCCAGCAGCTTAGCGATTGCTGCGCTAAACACCGGGGAGCTGTTTTTT. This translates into CASSLAIAALNTGELFF.